Shown below are 27 T cell receptor beta chains from a single sample sequenced in a study of blood T cell repertoires in COVID-19. The method was immunoSEQ multiplex PCR; TCRdb's version includes in-frame clones alone and lacks a portion of them. The sample consists of a few hundred thousand clones, 80% to 85% of them appearing once. The specimen sequenced was peripheral blood. The receptor source for this set is a woman aged 18-29 years with acute or convalescent COVID-19.

The chain uses TRBV15 and TRBJ1-5; D not resolved. CDR1 LNHNV and CDR2 YYDKDF come from the germline V gene (reference sequence). The V end lost 3 bases, the J end lost 9 bases, and 15 bases lay between the germline ends. The CDR3 contains 14 residues. The CDR3 is CATSSGVKGGPQHF. The CDR3 nucleotides are TGTGCCACCAGCAGCGGGGTAAAGGGCGGGCCCCAGCATTTT. Full variable domain (outside the CDR3, taken from reference TRBV15 and TRBJ1-5): DAMVIQNPRYQVTQFGKPVTLSCSQTLNHNVMYWYQQKSSQAPKLLFHYYDKDFNNEADTPDNFQSRRPNTSFCFLDIRSPGLGDTAMYLCATSSGVKGGPQHFGDGTRLSIL.

This chain links TRBV3-1 (or the pseudogene TRBV3-2) with TRBJ2-1; D might be TRBD1 (6 bases). CDR1 and CDR2 from the germline V gene are LGHDT and YNNKEL (reference sequence). This CDR3 is 17 amino acids long. Trimming removed 1 base at V and 3 bases at J, with 16 bases between. The CDR3 DNA sequence: TGTGCCAGCAGCCAAGGGGGAACAGGGTACAGCTACAATGAGCAGTTCTTC. It is translated as CASSQGGTGYSYNEQFF.

This rearrangement joins TRBV27 to TRBJ2-7; 7 bases align to TRBD1. The CDR3 spans 13 residues. The junction had 4 bases not matched to a gene; V was cut back by 6 bases and J by 2 bases. Germline V gene lookup returns CDR1 MNHEY and CDR2 SMNVEV (reference sequence). CDR3 sequence reads: CASSPGTAYEQYF. DNA of the CDR3: TGTGCCAGCAGCCCCGGGACAGCCTACGAGCAGTACTTC.

The chain recombines TRBV18 with TRBJ2-5; 7 bases line up with TRBD2. Germline V gene data show CDR1 as KGHSH and CDR2 as LQKENI. V was clipped by 10 bases and J by 5 bases; unmatched bases: 13. The CDR3 runs to 14 residues. The CDR3 spells CATTGGGVKETQYF. The CDR3 DNA is TGTGCCACCACCGGGGGAGGGGTGAAGGAGACCCAGTACTTC.

The J gene is TRBJ1-1, the V gene TRBV27; unclear D gene. Per germline, CDR1 MNHEY and CDR2 SMNVEV (reference sequence). This CDR3 comprises 13 residues. Trimming removed 2 bases at V and 3 bases at J, with 7 bases between. The chain's CDR3 is CASSLRGYTEAFF. In nucleotides, the CDR3 is TGTGCCAGCAGTTTACGGGGTTACACTGAAGCTTTCTTT.

This clone turned up a few times. V is TRBV27 and J is TRBJ2-7, with 10 bases fitting TRBD1. This CDR3 is 15 amino acids long. The V gene's germline CDR1 is MNHEY and CDR2 SMNVEV (reference sequence). The CDR3 coding sequence is TGTCCCCGACCGGGCGGGACAGGGGTCGATTACGAGCAGTACTTC. Translated: CPRPGGTGVDYEQYF.

Comments on this clone: Different DNA sequences within this sample yield the same CDR3. This chain uses TRBV5-6 with TRBJ2-7; D possibly corresponds to TRBD2 (6 bases). The V and J ends lost 4 bases and 2 bases respectively, with 13 bases between them. Germline values: CDR1 SGHDT, CDR2 YYEEEE. The CDR3 consists of 14 residues. The CDR3 here is CASSRTGAPYEQYF. The DNA for the CDR3 is TGTGCCAGCAGCCGCACGGGAGCCCCCTACGAGCAGTACTTC.

This clone was observed a single time. This sequence joins TRBV6-5 and TRBJ1-1; unclear D gene. The CDR3 is 11 residues long. The V and J ends lost 10 bases and 6 bases respectively, with 12 bases between them. The germline CDR1 and CDR2 sequences are MNHEY and SVGAGI. The chain's CDR3 is CATLGRPEAFF. DNA of the CDR3: TGTGCCACCTTGGGGAGGCCTGAAGCTTTCTTT.

The chain is built from TRBV5-1 and TRBJ2-2; 7 nucleotides align to TRBD1. This CDR3 spans 13 amino acids. After removal of 5 bases from V and 6 bases from J, the junction contained 4 bases not matched to a gene. Germline loops: CDR1 SGHRS, CDR2 YFSETQ. As DNA, the CDR3 is TGCGCCAGCAGTCAACAGGGGTCCGGGGAGCTGTTTTTT. Translated: CASSQQGSGELFF.

V gene TRBV5-4 combines with J gene TRBJ1-2; no clear D. CDR3 length: 14 amino acids. Trimming removed 0 bases at V and 2 bases at J, with 8 bases between. Germline assignment: CDR1 SGHNT and CDR2 YYREEE (reference sequence). Here the CDR3 DNA reads TGTGCCAGCAGCTTGGTACAGACGAACTATGGCTACACCTTC. As protein: CASSLVQTNYGYTF.

This clone appeared once. V gene TRBV11-2 combines with J gene TRBJ1-2; D gene unclear. V lost 1 base, J lost 6 bases, and 6 bases lay in between. CDR1 and CDR2 (germline): SGHAT, FQNNGV. There are 12 residues in the CDR3. CDR3 DNA sequence: TGTGCCAGCAGCTTAGGCGAGGATGGCTACACCTTC. It translates to CASSLGEDGYTF.

The J gene is TRBJ1-3, the V gene TRBV29-1; the match to TRBD1 covers 9 bases. This CDR3 spans 13 amino acids. V lost 6 bases and J lost 2; bases outside the gene matches: 2. Germline V CDR1 and CDR2: SQVTM, ANQGSEA. CDR3: CSVRDRAGNTIYF. DNA for the CDR3: TGCAGCGTGAGGGACAGGGCTGGAAACACCATATATTTT.

The CDR3 sequence: CAIRGRDTGELFF. CDR3 DNA sequence: TGTGCCATCAGGGGGCGAGACACCGGGGAGCTGTTTTTT. The genes are TRBV10-3 and TRBJ2-2, with a possible D match to TRBD1 (5 bases). The length of the CDR3 is 13 residues. V lost 6 bases and J lost 3, with 8 bases in between. From germline, CDR1 is ENHRY and CDR2 SYGVKD.

This chain connects TRBV15 to TRBJ1-5; D gene ambiguous. This CDR3 is built from 19 residues. V was shortened by 0 bases and J by 2 bases, with 20 bases between the two germline ends. The germline gives CDR1 LNHNV, CDR2 YYDKDF (reference sequence). CDR3 amino acids: CATSRDFEGTRVGNQPQHF. CDR3 nucleotide sequence: TGTGCCACCAGCAGAGATTTTGAGGGAACAAGGGTGGGCAATCAGCCCCAGCATTTT.

The V gene is TRBV20-1, the J gene TRBJ2-1, with 9 bases fitting TRBD1. V lost 3 bases to trimming and J lost 3 bases; unmatched junction nucleotides: 6. The CDR3 covers 15 residues. The germline gives CDR1 DFQATT, CDR2 SNEGSKA (reference sequence). Here the CDR3 DNA reads TGCAGTGCTAGTCATGGGGACAGGGTCTACAATGAGCAGTTCTTC. Translated: CSASHGDRVYNEQFF.

On this clone: At one boundary the junction diverges from the germline segment, which might be a read error. This chain connects TRBV25-1 to TRBJ1-4; D gene uncertain. The CDR3 sequence is 15 residues long. Germline lookup yields CDR1 MGHDK and CDR2 SYGVNS. The CDR3 nucleotides are TGTACCAGCAGTGAATATAACACGCTTAATGAAAAACTGTTTTTT. Its protein is CTSSEYNTLNEKLFF.

The V gene is TRBV10-2, the J gene TRBJ1-3; TRBD1 matches 12 bases. The CDR3 has 17 residues. CDR1 is WSHSY, CDR2 SAAADI, per germline. V lost 11 bases and J lost 0; bases outside the gene matches: 11. The CDR3 nucleotides read TGCGCCGTCGAGGGACAGGGGGCTCGAGGCTCTGGAAACACCATATATTTT. Translation gives CAVEGQGARGSGNTIYF.

The rearrangement uses TRBV2 and TRBJ2-3, with unresolved D. The germline CDR1 and CDR2 sequences are SNHLY and FYNNEI. CDR3 length: 13 residues. V gave up 2 bases and J gave up 4 bases, with 7 bases separating them. The CDR3 sequence: CASSELVSDTQYF. DNA for the CDR3: TGTGCCAGCAGTGAACTAGTCTCAGATACGCAGTATTTT. Full variable domain (rest looked up from reference TRBV2 and TRBJ2-3): EPEVTQTPSHQVTQMGQEVILRCVPISNHLYFYWYRQILGQKVEFLVSFYNNEISEKSEIFDDQFSVERPDGSNFTLKIRSTKLEDSAMYFCASSELVSDTQYFGPGTRLTVL.

The rearrangement links TRBV27 to TRBJ1-1; 10 bases map to TRBD1. Germline loops: CDR1 MNHEY, CDR2 SMNVEV (reference sequence). The CDR3 covers 13 residues. Trimming cost V 6 bases and J 9 bases; bases outside gene matches: 7. Here the CDR3 DNA reads TGTGCCAGCAGGGGGGACAGGGGTTTTAAAGCTTTCTTT. This sequence encodes CASRGDRGFKAFF.

The chain uses TRBV5-1 and TRBJ2-1; 8 bases match TRBD1. In germline, CDR1 is SGHRS, CDR2 YFSETQ. V shed 4 bases, J shed 5 bases, and the junction held 8 bases outside the gene matches. There are 15 residues in the CDR3. CDR3 in amino acids: CASSATGQGNNEQFF. The CDR3 coding sequence is TGCGCCAGCAGCGCCACCGGACAGGGAAACAATGAGCAGTTCTTC.

This clone occurred a few times. The V and J genes are TRBV5-6 and TRBJ2-7; TRBD1 agrees at 10 bases. The V gene end was trimmed by 5 bases and the J gene end by 4 bases; junction bases not matched to a gene: 6. Germline CDR1 and CDR2: SGHDT and YYEEEE. The CDR3 is 14 amino acids. Here the CDR3 reads CASSSGTGVYEQYF. In DNA, the CDR3 is TGTGCCAGCAGTTCCGGGACAGGGGTTTACGAGCAGTACTTC.

In its sample, this clone was seen once. This sequence joins TRBV5-4 and TRBJ2-5, with D perhaps matching TRBD2 (6 bases). From germline, CDR1 is SGHNT and CDR2 YYREEE (reference sequence). Trimming cost V 4 bases and J 5 bases, with 12 bases left between them. The CDR3 totals 13 residues. This chain's CDR3 is CASSPGGMETQYF. DNA of the CDR3: TGTGCCAGCAGCCCTGGGGGGATGGAGACCCAGTACTTC.

The V and J genes are TRBV12-3 or TRBV12-4 and TRBJ2-4; no reliable D call. The CDR3 sequence is 13 residues long. V shed 7 bases and J shed 1 base, with 8 bases lying between them. The CDR3 protein is CASTASAKNIQYF. CDR3 nucleotide sequence: TGTGCCAGCACCGCTAGTGCCAAAAACATTCAGTACTTC.

Notes on this clone: A junction end diverges from the germline sequence, so it may reflect a read error. V is TRBV27 and J is TRBJ2-7; D may be TRBD1 (6 bases). From germline, CDR1 is MNHEY and CDR2 SMNVEV (reference sequence). This CDR3 is built from 13 residues. CDR3 loop: CASSLAQGYGQYF. The CDR3 DNA is TGTGCCAGCAGTTTGGCCCAGGGGTACGGGCAGTACTTC.

This clone came up many times. The rearrangement joins TRBV10-2 to TRBJ2-7; 9 bases fit TRBD2. In germline, CDR1 is WSHSY, CDR2 SAAADI. This CDR3 comprises 16 residues. The trim removed 0 bases at V and 3 bases at J, leaving 6 bases unmatched. CDR3 bases: TGCGCCAGCAGTGAGTCGCCAGCGGGAGGAGACTACGAGCAGTACTTC. The encoded protein is CASSESPAGGDYEQYF.

This clone appeared a few times. The chain is built from TRBV5-4 and TRBJ2-5, with TRBD1 matching over 7 bases. Unmatched junction bases numbered 4, after V lost 1 base and J lost 1 base. Germline values: CDR1 SGHNT, CDR2 YYREEE (reference sequence). The CDR3 is 15 residues long. This CDR3 reads CASSLNRDSQETQYF. In nucleotides, the CDR3 is TGTGCCAGCAGCTTGAACCGGGACAGCCAAGAGACCCAGTACTTC.

The sample holds a few counts of this clone. The V and J genes are TRBV30 and TRBJ1-1, with 9 bases that match TRBD1. CDR1 is GTSNPN and CDR2 is SVGIG in the germline V gene (reference sequence). The ends lost 3 bases at V and 8 bases at J; junction bases unmatched: 1. The length of the CDR3 is 11 residues. This CDR3 is CAWRGTGEAFF. The CDR3 coding sequence is TGTGCCTGGAGGGGGACAGGGGAAGCTTTCTTT.